The entry that follows covers one T cell receptor (beta chain) sequence. The diagnoses drew upon clinical symptoms, serum thyroxine and TRAb, thyroid ultrasound and orbital computed tomography. The sample originates from a study of T cells in Graves' hyperthyroidism and ophthalmopathy. From RNA transcripts, TCR beta CDR3 regions were amplified. The HTBI primer set was used in a first-round RT-PCR of the TCR CDR3. Each CDR3 protein gets one entry after TCRdb re-called the multiplex PCR reads with MiXCR. This repertoire shows about 480,000 distinct CDR3 sequences, about 22% found once; its top ten account for around 54%. The V end lost 3 bases, the J end lost 0 bases, and 17 bases lay between the germline ends. From germline, CDR1 is DFQATT and CDR2 SNEGSKA (reference sequence). The CDR3 has 16 residues.

Sequencing input: blood. This sequence joins TRBV20-1 and TRBJ1-1; a possible D gene is TRBD1 (5 bases). This clonotype was obtained from a woman between 70 and 85 years old with Graves' ophthalmopathy. CDR3 sequence: CSASRPGITLNTEAFF. The CDR3 coding sequence is TGCAGTGCTAGCAGGCCAGGGATAACCTTGAACACTGAAGCTTTCTTT.